These T cell receptor beta chains were read from a single sample in a study of lymphopenia after photon versus proton radiotherapy. The repertoire was sequenced with immunoSEQ multiplex PCR; TCRdb's copy has only in-frame clones and lacks some. The repertoire holds over 50,000 clones, 75% to 90% seen once, with about 2% in the top ten. Sequencing was performed on peripheral blood, taken from a patient treated with photon-based radiotherapy. The source is a man in his forties with gastric cancer. Each CDR3 is given with its conserved first and last residue. The order of the fields is V gene, D gene, clone size, J gene, CDR3 protein, CDR3 DNA. A D gene is named only where the DNA matches it firmly. Some rows mark clone size as missing; the rest say once, few, many or name a class of expanded clone.

V: TRBV6-6
D: .
size: .
J: TRBJ1-1
CDR3: CASSYRTENTEAFF
DNA: TGTGCCAGCAGTTATAGGACAGAGAACACTGAAGCTTTCTTT

V: TRBV25-1
D: .
size: .
J: TRBJ2-5
CDR3: CASNRFQETQYF
DNA: TGTGCCAGCAACAGGTTCCAAGAGACCCAGTACTTC

V: TRBV7-9
D: .
size: .
J: TRBJ2-7
CDR3: CASSFSPLGEQYF
DNA: TGTGCCAGCAGCTTTTCCCCCCTCGGCGAGCAGTACTTC

V: TRBV27
D: .
size: .
J: TRBJ1-1
CDR3: CASSFHAGDTEAFF
DNA: TGTGCCAGCAGTTTTCATGCAGGGGATACTGAAGCTTTCTTT

V: TRBV9
D: TRBD1
size: .
J: TRBJ1-2
CDR3: CASSVNTGGTGYTF
DNA: TGTGCCAGCAGCGTTAACACAGGGGGCACTGGCTACACCTTC

V: TRBV27
D: .
size: .
J: TRBJ1-5
CDR3: CASSSPGSYSNQPQHF
DNA: TGTGCCAGCAGTTCCCCGGGCTCCTATAGCAATCAGCCCCAGCATTTT

V: TRBV10-3
D: TRBD1
size: .
J: TRBJ1-2
CDR3: CAISEQGETHGYTF
DNA: TGTGCCATCAGTGAGCAGGGGGAGACCCATGGCTACACCTTC

V: TRBV7-9
D: .
size: few
J: TRBJ2-2
CDR3: CASSKRTGPGELFF
DNA: TGTGCCAGCAGCAAGCGGACGGGACCCGGGGAGCTGTTTTTT

V: TRBV11-2
D: .
size: .
J: TRBJ1-1
CDR3: CASSLVWRDTEAFF
DNA: TGTGCCAGCAGCTTAGTTTGGCGGGACACTGAAGCTTTCTTT

V: TRBV11-2
D: .
size: .
J: TRBJ2-3
CDR3: CASSLFGAADTQYF
DNA: TGTGCCAGCAGCTTATTTGGAGCGGCAGATACGCAGTATTTT

V: TRBV19
D: .
size: once
J: TRBJ1-3
CDR3: CASTPLSSGNTIYF
DNA: TGTGCCAGTACACCTTTGAGCTCTGGAAACACCATATATTTT

V: TRBV10-3
D: TRBD1
size: .
J: TRBJ2-2
CDR3: CAINKGTGGPANTGELFF
DNA: TGTGCCATTAACAAAGGGACAGGGGGGCCTGCGAACACCGGGGAGCTGTTTTTT

V: TRBV5-1
D: .
size: .
J: TRBJ1-2
CDR3: CASSPGPGANYGYTF
DNA: TGCGCCAGCAGCCCGGGCCCAGGGGCTAACTATGGCTACACCTTC

V: TRBV12-5
D: TRBD1
size: .
J: TRBJ1-4
CDR3: CASGLHTGANEKLFF
DNA: TGTGCTAGTGGTCTCCACACAGGGGCTAATGAAAAACTGTTTTTT

V: TRBV19
D: .
size: .
J: TRBJ1-1
CDR3: CATEGGMNTEAFF
DNA: TGTGCCACCGAGGGTGGGATGAACACTGAAGCTTTCTTT

V: TRBV7-2
D: .
size: .
J: TRBJ1-1
CDR3: CASHQGTEAFF
DNA: TGTGCCAGTCATCAGGGCACTGAAGCTTTCTTT

V: TRBV4-2
D: .
size: .
J: TRBJ2-7
CDR3: CASSQDGGDAYEQYF
DNA: TGTGCCAGCAGCCAAGATGGCGGGGACGCCTACGAGCAGTACTTC

V: TRBV13
D: .
size: .
J: TRBJ2-5
CDR3: CASSPGAQETQYF
DNA: TGTGCCAGCAGCCCAGGGGCCCAAGAGACCCAGTACTTC

V: TRBV30
D: .
size: .
J: TRBJ1-4
CDR3: CAWAGGRKEKLFF
DNA: TGTGCCTGGGCAGGCGGTCGGAAGGAAAAACTGTTTTTT

V: TRBV5-4
D: .
size: few
J: TRBJ1-6
CDR3: CASRSGNSPLHF
DNA: TGTGCCAGCAGAAGTGGGAATTCACCCCTCCACTTT

V: TRBV11-2
D: .
size: .
J: TRBJ2-5
CDR3: CASSLGGPVETQYF
DNA: TGTGCCAGCAGCTTAGGGGGGCCCGTAGAGACCCAGTACTTC

V: TRBV30
D: .
size: .
J: TRBJ1-3
CDR3: CAWSAGPHSGNTIYF
DNA: TGTGCCTGGAGTGCCGGACCACACTCTGGAAACACCATATATTTT

V: TRBV18
D: .
size: few
J: TRBJ1-6
CDR3: CASSAGGRDSPLHF
DNA: TGTGCCAGCTCTGCAGGAGGTCGGGATTCACCCCTCCACTTT

V: TRBV7-2
D: .
size: .
J: TRBJ1-2
CDR3: CASRPSGFPLGYGYTF
DNA: TGTGCCAGCAGACCCTCCGGCTTCCCCCTGGGCTATGGCTACACCTTC

V: TRBV2
D: TRBD2
size: .
J: TRBJ2-5
CDR3: CASRGGLAGQETQYF
DNA: TGTGCCAGCAGGGGGGGACTAGCGGGGCAAGAGACCCAGTACTTC

V: TRBV7-2
D: .
size: .
J: TRBJ1-5
CDR3: CASSLATNQPQHF
DNA: TGTGCCAGCAGCTTAGCAACCAATCAGCCCCAGCATTTT

V: TRBV6-5
D: .
size: .
J: TRBJ1-4
CDR3: CASRATLTGEKLFF
DNA: TGTGCCAGCAGGGCGACTTTAACGGGTGAAAAACTGTTTTTT

V: TRBV7-2
D: .
size: .
J: TRBJ1-2
CDR3: CASSLQGVSGYTF
DNA: TGTGCCAGCAGCTTACAGGGAGTGAGCGGCTACACCTTC

V: TRBV9
D: TRBD2
size: once
J: TRBJ2-3
CDR3: CASSRDYRTDTQYF
DNA: TGTGCCAGCAGCCGGGACTATCGCACAGATACGCAGTATTTT

V: TRBV27
D: TRBD2
size: .
J: TRBJ2-7
CDR3: CASSRFLAGYGGGYEQYF
DNA: TGTGCCAGCAGTAGGTTTTTAGCGGGTTACGGAGGAGGGTACGAGCAGTACTTC

V: TRBV12-5
D: .
size: once
J: TRBJ2-2
CDR3: CASGPTNKDTGELFF
DNA: TGTGCTAGTGGACCGACAAATAAGGACACCGGGGAGCTGTTTTTT

V: TRBV5-1
D: .
size: .
J: TRBJ1-1
CDR3: CASSSVEGTEAFF
DNA: TGCGCCAGCAGCTCGGTGGAGGGGACTGAAGCTTTCTTT

V: TRBV9
D: TRBD1
size: .
J: TRBJ2-2
CDR3: CASRSGTANTGELFF
DNA: TGTGCCAGCAGATCCGGGACAGCGAACACCGGGGAGCTGTTTTTT

V: TRBV25-1
D: .
size: .
J: TRBJ1-5
CDR3: CASSTSGSNQPQHF
DNA: TGTGCCAGCAGTACATCAGGCAGCAATCAGCCCCAGCATTTT

V: TRBV6-1
D: TRBD2
size: once
J: TRBJ2-1
CDR3: CASSMRGSSYNEQFF
DNA: TGTGCCAGCAGTATGCGGGGGTCCTCCTACAATGAGCAGTTCTTC

V: TRBV19
D: .
size: .
J: TRBJ1-4
CDR3: CASRSGANVLSKLFF
DNA: TGTGCCAGTAGGTCCGGGGCAAATGTCTTGTCAAAACTGTTTTTT

V: TRBV7-8
D: .
size: .
J: TRBJ2-3
CDR3: CASSAINRASTDTQYF
DNA: TGTGCCAGCAGCGCAATCAACAGGGCTAGCACAGATACGCAGTATTTT

V: TRBV5-4
D: .
size: few
J: TRBJ2-7
CDR3: CASSSQGLNEQYF
DNA: TGTGCCAGCAGCTCTCAGGGGCTCAACGAGCAGTACTTC

V: TRBV30
D: .
size: .
J: TRBJ1-1
CDR3: CAWSVLAQNPLEAFF
DNA: TGTGCCTGGAGTGTACTGGCTCAAAACCCCCTTGAAGCTTTCTTT

V: TRBV11-2
D: TRBD2
size: .
J: TRBJ2-5
CDR3: CASSLPGGETQYF
DNA: TGTGCCAGCAGCTTACCGGGGGGAGAGACCCAGTACTTC

V: TRBV13
D: .
size: .
J: TRBJ1-4
CDR3: CASSGQRNEKLFF
DNA: TGTGCCAGCAGCGGACAGCGTAATGAAAAACTGTTTTTT

V: TRBV4-2
D: .
size: once
J: TRBJ2-7
CDR3: CASSQVGQQAYEQYF
DNA: TGTGCCAGCAGCCAAGTTGGGCAGCAGGCCTACGAGCAGTACTTC

V: TRBV15
D: .
size: once
J: TRBJ2-5
CDR3: CATSRSPGGGAIQETQYF
DNA: TGTGCCACCAGCAGATCCCCGGGTGGGGGGGCGATCCAAGAGACCCAGTACTTC

V: TRBV12-5
D: .
size: .
J: TRBJ1-6
CDR3: CASGLVLGQGNSPLHF
DNA: TGTGCTAGTGGTTTGGTACTGGGCCAAGGAAATTCACCCCTCCACTTT

V: TRBV6-6
D: .
size: .
J: TRBJ2-3
CDR3: CASKASADTQYF
DNA: TGTGCCAGCAAAGCCTCTGCAGATACGCAGTATTTT

V: TRBV6-1
D: TRBD1
size: few
J: TRBJ1-5
CDR3: CASTTGNNWGQPQHF
DNA: TGTGCCAGCACGACAGGGAATAACTGGGGTCAGCCCCAGCATTTT

V: TRBV19
D: .
size: .
J: TRBJ1-2
CDR3: CASSFPITIANYGYTF
DNA: TGTGCCAGTAGTTTCCCAATAACGATAGCTAACTATGGCTACACCTTC

V: TRBV18
D: .
size: few
J: TRBJ1-2
CDR3: CASSPQYRVGYGYTF
DNA: TGTGCCAGCTCACCCCAATACAGGGTGGGCTATGGCTACACCTTC

V: TRBV18
D: .
size: .
J: TRBJ1-3
CDR3: CASSPWTEDSGNTIYF
DNA: TGTGCCAGCTCACCGTGGACAGAAGATTCTGGAAACACCATATATTTT

V: TRBV14
D: .
size: .
J: TRBJ1-1
CDR3: CASSHRGNTEAFF
DNA: TGTGCCAGCAGCCACAGAGGGAACACTGAAGCTTTCTTT

V: TRBV27
D: .
size: .
J: TRBJ1-6
CDR3: CASRPRDRGSPLHF
DNA: TGTGCCAGCAGGCCCCGGGACCGAGGTTCACCCCTCCACTTT

V: TRBV5-4
D: TRBD2
size: .
J: TRBJ2-1
CDR3: CASSPGTSGAPDNEQFF
DNA: TGTGCCAGCAGCCCAGGGACTAGCGGGGCCCCGGACAATGAGCAGTTCTTC

V: TRBV18
D: TRBD1
size: once
J: TRBJ2-4
CDR3: CASSPTDRVAKNIQYF
DNA: TGTGCCAGCTCACCAACCGACAGGGTAGCCAAAAACATTCAGTACTTC

V: TRBV5-1
D: TRBD1
size: .
J: TRBJ2-6
CDR3: CASSLTGAGSGANVLTF
DNA: TGCGCCAGCAGCTTGACAGGGGCCGGCTCTGGGGCCAACGTCCTGACTTTC